These T cell receptor beta chains were read from a single sample in a study of T-cell reconstitution after alpha-beta-depleted transplantation in children. TCRdb reprocessed the PCR reads via MiXCR and lists one record per CDR3 protein. The sample records some 220,000 distinct CDR3 sequences, roughly 10% being singletons. Sequences were derived from PBMCs from the stem cell graft donor, sampled from the stem cell graft. All receptors derive from a human donor who donated a stem cell graft to a child with acute lymphoblastic leukemia. Each CDR3 is given with its conserved first and last residue.

length: 14
V: TRBV5-1
CDR3: CASSRGQPPHEQFF

length: 16
V: TRBV12-3/TRBV12-4
CDR3: CASSLSRGLGNQPQHF

length: 12
V: TRBV29-1
CDR3: CSVESINYGYTF

length: 12
V: TRBV12-3/TRBV12-4
CDR3: CASSRTASEQFF

length: 15
V: TRBV29-1
CDR3: CSVEDPTEAGLEQYF

length: 16
V: TRBV4-3
CDR3: CASSQDELRKGLPLHF

length: 15
V: TRBV7-8
CDR3: CASRSGTGSTGELFF

length: 17
V: TRBV20-1
CDR3: CSAGLAGGRRSYNEQFF

length: 15
V: TRBV27
CDR3: CASSPWRGIQETQYF

length: 15
V: TRBV28
CDR3: CASSLVPGDVTEAFF

length: 17
V: TRBV12-3/TRBV12-4
CDR3: CASSLGDRVPFQETQYF

length: 13
V: TRBV5-1
CDR3: CASSSGDTDTQYF

length: 16
V: TRBV6-5
CDR3: CASSYSWGDSTDTQYF

length: 12
V: TRBV5-1
CDR3: CASRLEGAEAFF